The T cell receptor beta chain under discussion was sequenced for a study of cytotoxic CD8 clonotypes in ibrutinib-treated CLL. Study-wide context: Included were approximately ten relapsed/refractory and approximately 15 treatment-naive patients, of whom about 18 were IGHV unmutated.

A word on this clone: What it binds is not known.

Whole-study findings and limits: Under treatment, the uncommon public clonotypes either contracted or remained stable.

Profiled with immunoSEQ multiplex PCR; TCRdb holds only in-frame clones, not every one. The sample carries some 92,000 clones, approximately 77% recorded once. This specimen consisted of PBMCs, obtained after 24 months of ibrutinib treatment. The TCR originated in a human donor with chronic lymphocytic leukemia.

The CDR3 DNA sequence: TGTGCCAGCAGTTTATATCCGGGCTACAATGAGCAGTTCTTC. Amino acid sequence: CASSLYPGYNEQFF. The chain is built from TRBV27 and TRBJ2-1, with D uncertain. The V and J ends lost 1 base and 3 bases respectively, with 7 bases between them. CDR1 MNHEY and CDR2 SMNVEV come from the germline V gene (reference sequence). This CDR3 comprises 14 residues.